The source of this T cell receptor beta chain is a study of technical replicates of blood from a few donors. Germline loops: CDR1 SEHNR, CDR2 FQNEAQ (reference sequence). The V end was cut by 10 bases, the J end by 1 base, with 13 bases between. The CDR3 contains 13 residues. This table comes from immunoSEQ multiplex PCR, and its TCRdb copy is limited to in-frame clones, with some not included. The sample holds 85,000 to 90,000 clones, around 92% seen once. This clone was seen only a few times. The chain carries TRBV7-9 and TRBJ1-1; D might be TRBD1 (6 bases). The sample taken for sequencing was T cells isolated from PBMCs. The sequence was collected from a human donor in good health. The CDR3 loop reads CANNRAGNTEAFF. For the CDR3, the DNA is TGTGCCAACAACAGGGCGGGGAACACTGAAGCTTTCTTT.